These 4 T cell receptor beta chains share one sample of origin, sequenced in a study of T cells in Graves' hyperthyroidism and ophthalmopathy. Template material for amplifying TCR beta CDR3 regions consisted of RNA transcripts. RT-PCR in the first round (using the HTBI primer set) targeted the TCR CDR3. TCRdb reprocessed the multiplex PCR reads with MiXCR, giving one entry per CDR3 protein. The repertoire consists of about 680,000 distinct CDR3 sequences, with around a third occurring once and the leading ten covering roughly 30%. The sequenced sample consisted of blood. These TCRs come from a woman in her forties with Graves' hyperthyroidism.

Ten or more counts support this clonotype. This chain joins TRBV4-1 and TRBJ1-6; tentatively, D is TRBD1 (6 bases). V was trimmed by 1 base and J by 15 bases, leaving 16 bases between them. From germline, CDR1 is MGHRA and CDR2 YSYEKL. The CDR3 spans 14 residues. CDR3 nucleotide sequence: TGCGCCAGCAGCCAAGTCGTGACAGGCCTAATCCTCCACTTT. Its translation: CASSQVVTGLILHF.

The V call is TRBV7-8, the J call TRBJ1-2; 8 bases agree with TRBD1. Unmatched junction bases numbered 8, after V lost 6 bases and J lost 8 bases. The CDR3 extends over 13 amino acids. CDR1 SGHVS and CDR2 FQNEAQ come from the germline V gene. The CDR3 DNA is TGTGCCAGCAGTCCAGGGGGCGCGGTAGGCTACACCTTC. It is translated as CASSPGGAVGYTF.

This clonotype was recorded at least ten times. The CDR3 sequence is CASSRTGDDYGYTF. As DNA, the CDR3 is TGTGCCAGCAGTCGGACAGGGGACGACTATGGCTACACCTTC. This chain uses TRBV7-9 with TRBJ1-2; 9 bases are shared with TRBD1. Trimming took 6 bases from V and 3 from J; bases not matched to a gene: 5. Germline lookup yields CDR1 SEHNR and CDR2 FQNEAQ (reference sequence). This CDR3 is 14 amino acids long.

This chain connects TRBV7-2 to TRBJ2-7; 7 bases map to TRBD1. The better agreement between TRBJ2-1 and the DNA end casts doubt on the J call. This CDR3 is built from 13 residues. Per the germline V gene, CDR1 is SGHTA and CDR2 is FQGNSA. The CDR3 DNA reads TGTGCCAGCAGCCCCCCCGTGGGGACAGTACAGTTCTTC. It translates to CASSPPVGTVQFF.